This is a list of T cell receptor beta chains from one sample in a study of CD8 T cells in Susac syndrome. TCRdb reanalysed the immunoSEQ multiplex PCR reads using MiXCR and keeps one entry per CDR3 protein. The sample holds tens of thousands of distinct CDR3 sequences; 95% to 97% are singletons and the top ten take roughly 0.62%. Sequenced: CD8+ T cells from PBMCs. The receptors were sampled from a human donor with Susac syndrome. The CDR3 runs from the conserved cysteine through the conserved F or W. The order of the fields is clone size, V gene, D gene, J gene, CDR3 DNA, CDR3 protein. A D gene is named only where the DNA matches it firmly. Size is stated for part of the rows, as once, few or many counts, or as a class when the clone is expanded.

NA,TRBV6-5,NA,TRBJ1-2,TGTGCCAGCAGTGGAGTCGATAACTATGGCTACACCTTC,CASSGVDNYGYTF
NA,TRBV18,NA,TRBJ2-5,TGTGCCAGCTCACGGTACCAAGAGACCCAGTACTTC,CASSRYQETQYF
NA,TRBV9,TRBD2,TRBJ2-1,TGTGCCAGCAGCGTAGGACCACTAGCGGGGAGATACAATGAGCAGTTCTTC,CASSVGPLAGRYNEQFF
NA,TRBV6-1,NA,TRBJ2-7,TGTGCCAGCAGTCAGGACCTACTTGGTGGCTCCTACGAGCAGTACTTC,CASSQDLLGGSYEQYF
once,TRBV25-1,NA,TRBJ1-6,TGTGCCAGCAGTGACGGGTATAATTCACCCCTCCACTTT,CASSDGYNSPLHF
NA,TRBV27,TRBD1,TRBJ1-1,TGTGCCAGCGGCGACAGGGGAGACACTGAAGCTTTCTTT,CASGDRGDTEAFF
NA,TRBV30,NA,TRBJ1-1,TGTGCCTGGAGTGTCCCCCGGGCCTTACAAGCTTTCTTT,CAWSVPRALQAFF
NA,TRBV14,NA,TRBJ1-1,TGTGCCAGCAGCCAAGTAACAGCGAACACTGAAGCTTTCTTT,CASSQVTANTEAFF
NA,TRBV20-1,NA,TRBJ2-1,TGCAGTGCTAGAGTACAGTTTTCAAATGAGCAGTTCTTC,CSARVQFSNEQFF
NA,TRBV29-1,NA,TRBJ2-3,TGCAGCGCCGTGGCCCCTAGCACAGATACGCAGTATTTT,CSAVAPSTDTQYF
NA,TRBV11-1,NA,TRBJ2-4,TGTGCCAGCAGCTCAGGGACTCGGCCGGACATTCAGTACTTC,CASSSGTRPDIQYF
NA,TRBV10-3,NA,TRBJ1-2,TGTGCCATCAGTAAGGACGGAGACTATGGCTACACCTTC,CAISKDGDYGYTF
NA,TRBV12-3/TRBV12-4,NA,TRBJ2-7,TGTGCCAGCAGTCCTAACAGGGTCCTTAGCGACGAGCAGTACTTC,CASSPNRVLSDEQYF
NA,TRBV27,NA,TRBJ2-5,TGTGCCAGCAGTTTCTCCCACCAAAAGACCCAGTACTTC,CASSFSHQKTQYF
NA,TRBV6-2/TRBV6-3,NA,TRBJ1-5,TGTGCCAGCAGTAGGGACACTAATCAGCCCCAGCATTTT,CASSRDTNQPQHF
once,TRBV18,NA,TRBJ2-2,TGTGCCAGCTCACCGGTCACGAACACCGGGGAGCTGTTTTTT,CASSPVTNTGELFF
NA,TRBV20-1,TRBD1,TRBJ2-7,TGCAGTATGCTTGGACAGGGGTCCTACGAGCAGTACTTC,CSMLGQGSYEQYF
NA,TRBV19,NA,TRBJ1-1,TGTGCCAGTAGTCCCCCACGCGGGGGGGGCACTGAAGCTTTCTTT,CASSPPRGGGTEAFF
NA,TRBV25-1,NA,TRBJ1-6,TGTGCCAGCAGTGAATCTGGGGGACACTCACCCCTCCACTTT,CASSESGGHSPLHF
NA,TRBV30,NA,TRBJ1-1,TGTGCCTGGAGAGGGTCCGGGAGGACTGAAGCTTTCTTT,CAWRGSGRTEAFF
NA,TRBV27,NA,TRBJ1-2,TGTGCCAGCAGTTGGGGTATTAGCTATGGCTACACCTTC,CASSWGISYGYTF
NA,TRBV4-3,NA,TRBJ1-2,TGCGCCAGCAGCCAAGAGAGTGTGGGGGGGCCGGGTGGCTACACCTTC,CASSQESVGGPGGYTF
NA,TRBV5-6,NA,TRBJ1-1,TGTGCCAGCAGCCCCCTCCAAGAGGGGAACACTGAAGCTTTCTTT,CASSPLQEGNTEAFF
NA,TRBV5-1,NA,TRBJ2-7,TGCGCCAGCAGCTTGGCTGGGCTAACCTACGAGCAGTACTTC,CASSLAGLTYEQYF
NA,TRBV29-1,NA,TRBJ1-2,TGCAGCGTAACGGGACTCCTAGGCCACTATGGCTACACCTTC,CSVTGLLGHYGYTF
once,TRBV9,NA,TRBJ2-2,TGTGCCAGCAGCGTAGAAGGGACACCGAACACCGGGGAGCTGTTTTTT,CASSVEGTPNTGELFF
NA,TRBV5-8,NA,TRBJ1-1,TGTGCCAGCAGCCGGAGACACCGGACGAACACTGAAGCTTTCTTT,CASSRRHRTNTEAFF
NA,TRBV10-3,TRBD1,TRBJ1-6,TGTGCCATCAGTGAGTCCCGGGACAGTTCACCCCTCCACTTT,CAISESRDSSPLHF
NA,TRBV3-1,NA,TRBJ2-7,TGTGCCAGCAGCCCCACCCCCGGGGGCACAATATACGAGCAGTACTTC,CASSPTPGGTIYEQYF
NA,TRBV6-5,NA,TRBJ1-3,TGTGCCAGCAGTTATGACCCAGGGACTGGAAACACCATATATTTT,CASSYDPGTGNTIYF
NA,TRBV12-3/TRBV12-4,TRBD1,TRBJ1-5,TGTGCCAGCAGTTTCCGCAGGGGGAAGGGGCTAAGCAATCAGCCCCAGCATTTT,CASSFRRGKGLSNQPQHF
NA,TRBV7-8,NA,TRBJ1-4,TGTGCCAGCAGCTCGGGGGGAGGGACTAATGAAAAACTGTTTTTT,CASSSGGGTNEKLFF
NA,TRBV6-2/TRBV6-3,NA,TRBJ2-3,TGTGCCAGCGCTCAGGACTCCCGCACAGATACGCAGTATTTT,CASAQDSRTDTQYF
once,TRBV18,TRBD2,TRBJ2-4,TGTGCCAGCTCACCACAGGGGGGACTAGTCAAAAACATTCAGTACTTC,CASSPQGGLVKNIQYF
NA,TRBV7-9,TRBD2,TRBJ2-7,TGTGCCAGCAGCTCGTCCGCGGGGGGGGGCGGAACCTACGAGCAGTACTTC,CASSSSAGGGGTYEQYF
NA,TRBV18,NA,TRBJ1-4,TGTGCCAGCTCACCACCCCCGGGACCTGAAAAACTGTTTTTT,CASSPPPGPEKLFF
NA,TRBV10-2,NA,TRBJ1-6,TGCGCCAGCAGTGAGAGTCAGGGAACGACACCCCTCCACTTT,CASSESQGTTPLHF
NA,TRBV27,NA,TRBJ2-2,TGTGCCAGCAGTAGACAGTTCCTCTACACCGGGGAGCTGTTTTTT,CASSRQFLYTGELFF
NA,TRBV20-1,NA,TRBJ2-7,TGCAGTGCCCAAACAGGGGGGAGGGACGAGCAGTACTTC,CSAQTGGRDEQYF
NA,TRBV7-3,NA,TRBJ2-3,TGTGCCAGCAGCTGGACCAACACAGATACGCAGTATTTT,CASSWTNTDTQYF
NA,TRBV20-1,TRBD1,TRBJ1-4,TGCAGTGCCCGGACAGGGGATGAAAAACTGTTTTTT,CSARTGDEKLFF
once,TRBV20-1,NA,TRBJ1-1,TGCAGTGCAGAAGGCGGACCGGTGAACACTGAAGCTTTCTTT,CSAEGGPVNTEAFF
NA,TRBV20-1,NA,TRBJ2-1,TGCAGTGCTGGGGGACGGGGCAATGAGCAGTTCTTC,CSAGGRGNEQFF
NA,TRBV29-1,NA,TRBJ2-1,TGCAGCGTTAGGACTACACTTACCTACAATGAGCAGTTCTTC,CSVRTTLTYNEQFF
NA,TRBV5-4,TRBD1,TRBJ2-3,TGTGCCAGCAGCCGTCTGGTCCCGACAGGGGGGCCCACAGATACGCAGTATTTT,CASSRLVPTGGPTDTQYF
NA,TRBV20-1,TRBD2,TRBJ2-3,TGCAGTGCTATACTGTTGCTAGCGGGGGGTACAGATACGCAGTATTTT,CSAILLLAGGTDTQYF
once,TRBV20-1,NA,TRBJ1-1,TGCAGTGCTAGAGATAACCAGGGAGTAAGGAACACTGAAGCTTTCTTT,CSARDNQGVRNTEAFF
NA,TRBV20-1,NA,TRBJ2-1,TGCAGTTCTAGCGACCACAATGAGCAGTTCTTC,CSSSDHNEQFF
NA,TRBV20-1,NA,TRBJ1-1,TGCAGTGCTAGAGCGGGGTTCGGTTTTGGTGAAGCTTTCTTT,CSARAGFGFGEAFF
NA,TRBV30,TRBD2,TRBJ2-5,TGTGCCTTGGGACTAGCTCCCACCTTGTACTTC,CALGLAPTLYF
NA,TRBV4-3,NA,TRBJ1-6,TGCGCCAGCAGCCAAGAAGGGGGGACATCGACTTCACCCCTCCACTTT,CASSQEGGTSTSPLHF
NA,TRBV9,NA,TRBJ2-4,TGTGCCAGCAGCGTAGAGGTCGGGGAAAACATTCAGTACTTC,CASSVEVGENIQYF
once,TRBV7-8,NA,TRBJ1-1,TGTGCCAGCAGCTTTACGGGGCCGAACACTGAAGCTTTCTTT,CASSFTGPNTEAFF
NA,TRBV27,TRBD1,TRBJ1-6,TGTGCCAGCAGTTTCGGACAGGGAGTTTCACCCCTCCACTTT,CASSFGQGVSPLHF
NA,TRBV5-1,NA,TRBJ1-1,TGCGCCAGCAGCATCCGAGGGGGGGGAAACACTGAAGCTTTCTTT,CASSIRGGGNTEAFF
once,TRBV12-3/TRBV12-4,TRBD2,TRBJ2-5,TGTGCCAGCAGTCCTGACGGGGGGACTCAGTACTTC,CASSPDGGTQYF
NA,TRBV5-1,NA,TRBJ2-3,TGCGCCAGCTCTACTAGTAGCGACACAGATACGCAGTATTTT,CASSTSSDTDTQYF